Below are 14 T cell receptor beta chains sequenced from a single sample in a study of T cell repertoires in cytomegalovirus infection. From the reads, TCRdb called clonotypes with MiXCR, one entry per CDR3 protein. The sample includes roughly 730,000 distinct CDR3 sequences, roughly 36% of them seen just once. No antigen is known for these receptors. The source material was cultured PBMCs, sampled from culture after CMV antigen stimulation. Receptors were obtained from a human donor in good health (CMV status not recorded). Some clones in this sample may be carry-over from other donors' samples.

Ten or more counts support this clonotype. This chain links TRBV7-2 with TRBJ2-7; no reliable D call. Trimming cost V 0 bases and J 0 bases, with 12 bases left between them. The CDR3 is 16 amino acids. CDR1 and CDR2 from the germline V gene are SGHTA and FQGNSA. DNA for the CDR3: TGTGCCAGCAGCTTAGCCGGGCCGAAGAACTCCTACGAGCAGTACTTC. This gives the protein CASSLAGPKNSYEQYF.

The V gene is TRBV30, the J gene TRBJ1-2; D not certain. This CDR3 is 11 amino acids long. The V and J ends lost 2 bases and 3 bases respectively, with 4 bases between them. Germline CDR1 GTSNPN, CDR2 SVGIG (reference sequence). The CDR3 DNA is TGTGCCTGGAGTCTATACTATGGCTACACCTTC. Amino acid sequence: CAWSLYYGYTF.

The CDR3 region is CASSAGASGYTF. CDR3 nucleotide sequence: TGTGCCAGCAGCGCCGGGGCCTCGGGCTACACCTTC. This rearrangement joins TRBV7-9 to TRBJ1-2; maybe TRBD1 (5 bases). Germline CDR1 SEHNR, CDR2 FQNEAQ (reference sequence). There are 12 residues in the CDR3. Trimming stripped 5 bases from V and 8 bases from J, with 12 bases between. The complete variable domain, with remaining parts taken from reference TRBV7-9 and TRBJ1-2, reads DTGVSQNPRHKITKRGQNVTFRCDPISEHNRLYWYRQTLGQGPEFLTYFQNEAQLEKSRLLSDRFSAERPKGSFSTLEIQRTEQGDSAMYLCASSAGASGYTFGSGTRLTVV.

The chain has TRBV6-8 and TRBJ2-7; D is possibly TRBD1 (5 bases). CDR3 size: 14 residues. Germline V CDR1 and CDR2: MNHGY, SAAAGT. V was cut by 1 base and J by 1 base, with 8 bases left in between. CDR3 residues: CASSYFDSSYEQYF. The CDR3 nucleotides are TGTGCCAGCAGTTACTTCGACAGTTCCTACGAGCAGTACTTC.

The CDR3 region is CASSPASGSGDTQYF. The CDR3 DNA reads as TGTGCCAGCAGTCCGGCTAGCGGGAGCGGCGATACGCAGTATTTT. J is TRBJ2-3 and V is TRBV25-1; 10 nucleotides agree with TRBD2. J lost 6 bases, V lost 5 bases, and 8 bases had no gene match. CDR1 and CDR2 (germline): MGHDK, SYGVNS. The CDR3 covers 15 residues. Using reference TRBV25-1 and TRBJ2-3 for the parts outside the CDR3, the full variable domain is EADIYQTPRYLVIGTGKKITLECSQTMGHDKMYWYQQDPGMELHLIHYSYGVNSTEKGDLSSESTVSRIRTEHFPLTLESARPSHTSQYLCASSPASGSGDTQYFGPGTRLTVL.

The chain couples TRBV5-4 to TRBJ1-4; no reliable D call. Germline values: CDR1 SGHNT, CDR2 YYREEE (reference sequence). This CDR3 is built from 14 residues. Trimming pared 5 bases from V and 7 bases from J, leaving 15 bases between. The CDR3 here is CASSRTRDGEKLFF. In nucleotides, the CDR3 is TGTGCCAGCAGTCGGACGAGGGATGGTGAAAAACTGTTTTTT.

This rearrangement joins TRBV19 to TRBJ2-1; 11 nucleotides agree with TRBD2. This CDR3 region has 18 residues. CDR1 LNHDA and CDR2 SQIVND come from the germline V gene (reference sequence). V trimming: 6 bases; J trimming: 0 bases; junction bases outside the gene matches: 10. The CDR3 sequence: CASSSLAGVRSSYNEQFF. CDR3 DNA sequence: TGTGCCAGTAGCTCACTAGCGGGAGTCAGAAGCTCCTACAATGAGCAGTTCTTC.

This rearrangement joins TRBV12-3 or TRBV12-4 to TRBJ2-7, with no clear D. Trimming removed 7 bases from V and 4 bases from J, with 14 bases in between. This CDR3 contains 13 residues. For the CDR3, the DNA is TGTGCCAGCACCCGATGGGCGGATTACGAGCAGTACTTC. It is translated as CASTRWADYEQYF.

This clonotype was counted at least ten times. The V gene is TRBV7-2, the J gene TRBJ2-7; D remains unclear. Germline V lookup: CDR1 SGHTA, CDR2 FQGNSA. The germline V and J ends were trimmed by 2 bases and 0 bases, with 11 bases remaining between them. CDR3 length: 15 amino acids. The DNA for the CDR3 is TGTGCCAGCAGCTTAACGGACCGGAGCTCCTACGAGCAGTACTTC. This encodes CASSLTDRSSYEQYF.

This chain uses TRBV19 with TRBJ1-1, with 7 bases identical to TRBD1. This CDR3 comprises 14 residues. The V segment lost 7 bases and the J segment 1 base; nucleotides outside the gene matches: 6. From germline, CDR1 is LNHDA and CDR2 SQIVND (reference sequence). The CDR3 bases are TGTGCCAGTAAAGGGGACAGAAGGAACACTGAAGCTTTCTTT. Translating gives CASKGDRRNTEAFF.

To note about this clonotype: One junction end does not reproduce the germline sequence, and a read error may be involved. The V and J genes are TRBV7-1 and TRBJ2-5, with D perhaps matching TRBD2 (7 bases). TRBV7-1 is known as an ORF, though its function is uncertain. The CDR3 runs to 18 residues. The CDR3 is CASSPAHFWGGRQETQYF. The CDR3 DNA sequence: TGTGCCAGCAGCCCAGCACATTTTTGGGGGGGCCGCCAAGAGACCCAGTACTTC.

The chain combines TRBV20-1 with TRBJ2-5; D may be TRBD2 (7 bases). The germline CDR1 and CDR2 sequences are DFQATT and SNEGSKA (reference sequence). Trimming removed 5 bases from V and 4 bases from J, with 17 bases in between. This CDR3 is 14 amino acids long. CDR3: CSARPGGPRETQYF. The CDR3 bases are TGCAGTGCTCGACCGGGGGGCCCACGAGAGACCCAGTACTTC.

CDR3 nucleotides: TGTGCCAGCAGACCCCACGGGACAGGGGATGGCTACACCTTC. Translating it yields CASRPHGTGDGYTF. The V call is TRBV2, the J call TRBJ1-2; TRBD1 matches at 10 bases. The CDR3 totals 14 residues. Germline CDR1 SNHLY, CDR2 FYNNEI. V trimming: 6 bases; J trimming: 6 bases; junction bases outside the gene matches: 7.

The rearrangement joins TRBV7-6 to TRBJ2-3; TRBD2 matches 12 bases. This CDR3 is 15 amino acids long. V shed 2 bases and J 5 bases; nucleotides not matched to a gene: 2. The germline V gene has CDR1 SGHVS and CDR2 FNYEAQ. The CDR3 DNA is TGTGCCAGCAGCTTACCGGGACTAGCGGGAGATACGCAGTATTTT. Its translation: CASSLPGLAGDTQYF.